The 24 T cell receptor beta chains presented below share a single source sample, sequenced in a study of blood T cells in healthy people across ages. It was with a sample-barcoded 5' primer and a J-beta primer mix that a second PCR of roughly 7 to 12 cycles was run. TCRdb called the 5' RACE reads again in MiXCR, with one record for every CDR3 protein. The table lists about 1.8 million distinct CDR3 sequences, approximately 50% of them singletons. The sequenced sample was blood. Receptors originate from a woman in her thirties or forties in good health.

In DNA, the CDR3 is TGTGCCAGCAGCTCAGCGCTGACTAGCGGTGACACAGATACGCAGTATTTT. This translates into CASSSALTSGDTDTQYF. This chain joins TRBV13 and TRBJ2-3, with 9 positions matching TRBD2. The CDR3 contains 17 residues. J gave up 2 bases and V 4 bases, and 10 bases lay outside the gene matches. Germline V gene data show CDR1 as PRHDT and CDR2 as FYEKMQ (reference sequence).

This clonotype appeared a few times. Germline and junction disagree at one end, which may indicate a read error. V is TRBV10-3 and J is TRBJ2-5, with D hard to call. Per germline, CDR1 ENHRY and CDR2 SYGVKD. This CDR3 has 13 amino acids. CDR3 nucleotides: TGTGCCATCAGCGCAATGGCCGGAGAGGCCCAGTACTTC. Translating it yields CAISAMAGEAQYF.

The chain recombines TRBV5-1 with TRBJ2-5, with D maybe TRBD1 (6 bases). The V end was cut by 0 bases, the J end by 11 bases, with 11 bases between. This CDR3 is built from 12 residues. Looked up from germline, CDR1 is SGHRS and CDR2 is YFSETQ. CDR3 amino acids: CASSLGNREQYF. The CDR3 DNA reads TGCGCCAGCAGCTTGGGAAACAGGGAGCAGTACTTC.

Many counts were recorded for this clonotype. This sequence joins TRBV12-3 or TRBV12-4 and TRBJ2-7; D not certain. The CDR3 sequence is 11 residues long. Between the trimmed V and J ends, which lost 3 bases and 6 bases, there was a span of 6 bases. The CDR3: CASSFGREQYF. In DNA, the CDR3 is TGTGCCAGCAGTTTTGGGCGCGAGCAGTACTTC.

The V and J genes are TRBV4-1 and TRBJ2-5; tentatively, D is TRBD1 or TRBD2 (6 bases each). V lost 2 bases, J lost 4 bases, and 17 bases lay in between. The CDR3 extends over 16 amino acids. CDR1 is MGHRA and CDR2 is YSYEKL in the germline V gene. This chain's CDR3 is CASSQKLWGAGETQYF. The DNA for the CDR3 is TGCGCCAGCAGCCAAAAACTGTGGGGGGCAGGAGAGACCCAGTACTTC.

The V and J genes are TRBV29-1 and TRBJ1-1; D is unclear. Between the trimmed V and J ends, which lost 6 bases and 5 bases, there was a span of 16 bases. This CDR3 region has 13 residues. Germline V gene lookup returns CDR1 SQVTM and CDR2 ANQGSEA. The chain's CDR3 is CSVAREARTEAFF. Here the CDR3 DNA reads TGCAGCGTAGCGAGGGAGGCGAGAACTGAAGCTTTCTTT. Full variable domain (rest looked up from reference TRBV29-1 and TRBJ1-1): SAVISQKPSRDICQRGTSLTIQCQVDSQVTMMFWYRQQPGQSLTLIATANQGSEATYESGFVIDKFPISRPNLTFSTLTVSNMSPEDSSIYLCSVAREARTEAFFGQGTRLTVV.

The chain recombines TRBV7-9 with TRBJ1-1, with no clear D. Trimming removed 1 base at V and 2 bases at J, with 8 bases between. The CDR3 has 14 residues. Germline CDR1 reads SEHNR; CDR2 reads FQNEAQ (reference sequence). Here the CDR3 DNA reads TGTGCCAGCAGCTTAGATGTTGTAAACACTGAAGCTTTCTTT. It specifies CASSLDVVNTEAFF. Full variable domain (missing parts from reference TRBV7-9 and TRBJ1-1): DTGVSQNPRHKITKRGQNVTFRCDPISEHNRLYWYRQTLGQGPEFLTYFQNEAQLEKSRLLSDRFSAERPKGSFSTLEIQRTEQGDSAMYLCASSLDVVNTEAFFGQGTRLTVV.

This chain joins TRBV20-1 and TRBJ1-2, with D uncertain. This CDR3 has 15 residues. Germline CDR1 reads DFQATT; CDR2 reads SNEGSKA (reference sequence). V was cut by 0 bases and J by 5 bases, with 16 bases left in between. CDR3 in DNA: TGCAGTGCTAGAGATACAATGGGCGGGGAATATGGCTACACCTTC. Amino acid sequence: CSARDTMGGEYGYTF.

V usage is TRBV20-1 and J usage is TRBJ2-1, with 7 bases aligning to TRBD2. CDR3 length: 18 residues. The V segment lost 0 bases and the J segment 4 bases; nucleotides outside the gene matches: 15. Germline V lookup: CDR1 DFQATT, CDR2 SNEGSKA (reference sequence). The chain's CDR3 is CSARDPGGGSSRYNEQFF. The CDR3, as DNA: TGCAGTGCTAGAGATCCGGGCGGCGGGAGTAGCAGATACAATGAGCAGTTCTTC.

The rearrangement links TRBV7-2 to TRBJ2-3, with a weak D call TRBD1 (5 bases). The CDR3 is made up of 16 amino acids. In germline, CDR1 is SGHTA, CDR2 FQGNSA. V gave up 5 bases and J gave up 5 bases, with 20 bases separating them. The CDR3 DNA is TGTGCCAGCAGCCCCAGGACAAACCCCGAGGAAGATACGCAGTATTTT. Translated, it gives CASSPRTNPEEDTQYF.

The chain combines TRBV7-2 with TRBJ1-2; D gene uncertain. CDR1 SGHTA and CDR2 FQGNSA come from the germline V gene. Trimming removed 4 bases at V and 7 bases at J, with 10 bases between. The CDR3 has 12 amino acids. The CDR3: CASSYRQAGYTF. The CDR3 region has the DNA TGTGCCAGCAGCTACCGACAAGCTGGCTACACCTTC. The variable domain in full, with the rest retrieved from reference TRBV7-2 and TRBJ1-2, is GAGVSQSPSNKVTEKGKDVELRCDPISGHTALYWYRQSLGQGLEFLIYFQGNSAPDKSGLPSDRFSAERTGGSVSTLTIQRTQQEDSAVYLCASSYRQAGYTFGSGTRLTVV.

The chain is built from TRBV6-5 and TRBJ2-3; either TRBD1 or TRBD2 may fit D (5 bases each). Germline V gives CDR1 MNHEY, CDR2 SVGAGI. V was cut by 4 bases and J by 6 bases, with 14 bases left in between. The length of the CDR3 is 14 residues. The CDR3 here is CASSFRGESDTQYF. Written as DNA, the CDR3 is TGTGCCAGCAGTTTTCGAGGGGAGTCGGATACGCAGTATTTT.

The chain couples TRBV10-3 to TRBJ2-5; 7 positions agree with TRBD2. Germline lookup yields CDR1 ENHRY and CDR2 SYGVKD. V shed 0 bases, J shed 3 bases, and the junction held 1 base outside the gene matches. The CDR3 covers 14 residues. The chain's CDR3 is CAISESSGEETQYF. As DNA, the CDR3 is TGTGCCATCAGTGAGTCCAGCGGGGAAGAGACCCAGTACTTC.

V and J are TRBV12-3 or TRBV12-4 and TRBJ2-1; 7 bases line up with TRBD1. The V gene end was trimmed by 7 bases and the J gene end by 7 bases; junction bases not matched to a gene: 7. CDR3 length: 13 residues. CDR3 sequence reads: CASTPDRANEQFF. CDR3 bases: TGTGCCAGCACCCCCGACAGGGCAAATGAGCAGTTCTTC.

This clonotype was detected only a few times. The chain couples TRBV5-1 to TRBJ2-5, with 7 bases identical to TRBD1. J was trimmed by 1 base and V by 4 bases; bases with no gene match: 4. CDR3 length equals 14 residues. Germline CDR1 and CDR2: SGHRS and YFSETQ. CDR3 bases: TGCGCCAGCAGCCGGGGACAGACCCAAGAGACCCAGTACTTC. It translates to CASSRGQTQETQYF.

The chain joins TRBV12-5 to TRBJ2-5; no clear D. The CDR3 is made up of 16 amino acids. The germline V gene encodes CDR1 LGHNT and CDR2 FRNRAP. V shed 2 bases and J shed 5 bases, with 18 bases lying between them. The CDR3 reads CASGLIRTGRRETQYF. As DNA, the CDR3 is TGTGCTAGTGGTTTGATCCGGACGGGCCGAAGGGAGACCCAGTACTTC.

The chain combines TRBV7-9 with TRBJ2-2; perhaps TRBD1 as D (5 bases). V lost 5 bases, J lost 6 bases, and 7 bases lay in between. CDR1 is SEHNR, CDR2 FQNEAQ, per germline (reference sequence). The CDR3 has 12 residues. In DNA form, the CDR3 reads TGTGCCAGCAGCAGGGGTTCCGGGGAGCTGTTTTTT. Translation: CASSRGSGELFF.

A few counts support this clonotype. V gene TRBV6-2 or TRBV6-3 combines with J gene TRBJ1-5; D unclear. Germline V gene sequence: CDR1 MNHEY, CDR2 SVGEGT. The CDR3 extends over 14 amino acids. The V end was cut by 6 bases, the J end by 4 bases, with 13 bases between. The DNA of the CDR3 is TGTGCCAGCAGCTACCAGGTGTCAAATCAGCCCCAGCATTTT. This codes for CASSYQVSNQPQHF.

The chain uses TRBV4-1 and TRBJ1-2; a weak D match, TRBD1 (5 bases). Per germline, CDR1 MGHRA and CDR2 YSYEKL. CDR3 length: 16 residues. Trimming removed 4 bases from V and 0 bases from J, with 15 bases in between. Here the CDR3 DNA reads TGCGCCAGCAGCCCGGACATATATACCCCTAACTATGGCTACACCTTC. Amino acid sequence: CASSPDIYTPNYGYTF.

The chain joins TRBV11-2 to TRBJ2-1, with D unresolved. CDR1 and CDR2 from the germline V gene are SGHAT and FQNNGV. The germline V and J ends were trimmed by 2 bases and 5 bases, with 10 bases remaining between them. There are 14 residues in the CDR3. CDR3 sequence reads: CASSLNGRHNEQFF. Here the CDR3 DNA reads TGTGCCAGCAGCTTAAACGGGCGTCACAATGAGCAGTTCTTC.

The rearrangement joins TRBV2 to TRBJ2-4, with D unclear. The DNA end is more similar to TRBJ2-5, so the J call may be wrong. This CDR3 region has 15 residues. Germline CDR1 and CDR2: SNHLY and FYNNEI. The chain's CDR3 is CASSEFGLEQETQYF. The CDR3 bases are TGTGCCAGCAGTGAATTTGGGCTGGAACAAGAGACCCAGTACTTC.

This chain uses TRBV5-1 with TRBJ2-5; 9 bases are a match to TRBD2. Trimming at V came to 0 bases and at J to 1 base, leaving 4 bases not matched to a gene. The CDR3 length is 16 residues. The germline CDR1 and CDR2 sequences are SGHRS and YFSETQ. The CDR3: CASSLVASGIQETQYF. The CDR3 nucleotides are TGCGCCAGCAGCTTGGTCGCTAGCGGGATCCAAGAGACCCAGTACTTC. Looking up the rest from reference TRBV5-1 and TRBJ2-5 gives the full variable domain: KAGVTQTPRYLIKTRGQQVTLSCSPISGHRSVSWYQQTPGQGLQFLFEYFSETQRNKGNFPGRFSGRQFSNSRSEMNVSTLELGDSALYLCASSLVASGIQETQYFGPGTRLLVL.

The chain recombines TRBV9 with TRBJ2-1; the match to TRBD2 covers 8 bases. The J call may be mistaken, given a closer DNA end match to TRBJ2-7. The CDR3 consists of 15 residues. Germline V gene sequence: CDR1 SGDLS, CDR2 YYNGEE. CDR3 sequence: CASSPRGGTYNEQYF. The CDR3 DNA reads TGTGCCAGCAGCCCCCGGGGGGGGACATACAATGAGCAGTACTTC.

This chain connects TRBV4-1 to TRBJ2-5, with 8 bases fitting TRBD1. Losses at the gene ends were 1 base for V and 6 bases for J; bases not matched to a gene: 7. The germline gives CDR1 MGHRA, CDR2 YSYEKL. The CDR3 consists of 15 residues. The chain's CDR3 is CASSQGSDRGKTQYF. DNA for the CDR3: TGCGCCAGCAGCCAAGGATCCGACAGGGGTAAGACCCAGTACTTC.